These 29 T cell receptor beta chains came from one sample sequenced in a study of blood T cell repertoires in COVID-19. Clones were read by immunoSEQ multiplex PCR, and TCRdb kept only the in-frame ones, dropping some. The repertoire holds 100,000 to 120,000 clones, 75% to 90% seen once, with about 7.3% in the top ten. Sequencing was done on a sample of peripheral blood. Receptors were obtained from a woman aged 40 to 50 with acute or convalescent COVID-19.

The chain uses TRBV19 and TRBJ2-5, with 10 bases lining up with TRBD1. The CDR3 is made up of 15 amino acids. Germline CDR1 and CDR2: LNHDA and SQIVND (reference sequence). V shed 0 bases and J 8 bases; nucleotides not matched to a gene: 6. DNA for the CDR3: TGTGCCAGTAGTATAGAGGACAGGGGGTCAGTAACCCAGTACTTC. This gives the protein CASSIEDRGSVTQYF.

This clone has a handful of counts. The rearrangement uses TRBV5-1 and TRBJ2-1, with D possibly TRBD1 on 6 matching bases. This CDR3 has 14 residues. In germline, CDR1 is SGHRS, CDR2 YFSETQ. Trimming pared 7 bases from V and 2 bases from J, leaving 13 bases between. DNA of the CDR3: TGCGCCAGCGCCCGGGACATTCCCTACAATGAGCAGTTCTTC. Amino acid sequence: CASARDIPYNEQFF. The full variable domain, its missing parts supplied by reference TRBV5-1 and TRBJ2-1, is KAGVTQTPRYLIKTRGQQVTLSCSPISGHRSVSWYQQTPGQGLQFLFEYFSETQRNKGNFPGRFSGRQFSNSRSEMNVSTLELGDSALYLCASARDIPYNEQFFGPGTRLTVL.

V and J are TRBV10-3 and TRBJ2-1, with TRBD2 matching over 11 bases. The CDR3 contains 16 residues. V was pared by 2 bases and J by 8 bases, with 8 bases of the junction left unmatched. The germline V gene encodes CDR1 ENHRY and CDR2 SYGVKD. In nucleotides, the CDR3 is TGTGCCATCAGTGAGGGGGTAGCGGGGGGGCAGGATGAGCAGTTCTTC. It codes for CAISEGVAGGQDEQFF.

The gene calls are TRBV4-1 and TRBJ1-4; 10 bases align to TRBD1. Germline V CDR1 and CDR2: MGHRA, YSYEKL. The CDR3 totals 17 residues. The V and J ends lost 4 bases and 3 bases, in that order; junction bases with no gene match: 8. CDR3 sequence (DNA): TGCGCCAGCAGCCGGAAAGGACAGGGGGACGCTAATGAAAAACTGTTTTTT. Protein sequence: CASSRKGQGDANEKLFF.

This chain joins TRBV9 and TRBJ2-2, with 11 bases fitting TRBD2. Germline V gives CDR1 SGDLS, CDR2 YYNGEE. The CDR3 length is 18 residues. The V and J ends lost 4 bases and 0 bases, in that order; junction bases with no gene match: 8. CDR3 DNA sequence: TGTGCCAGCAGCTATCTAGCGGGGGGAAGAACGAACACCGGGGAGCTGTTTTTT. Its protein product is CASSYLAGGRTNTGELFF.

The chain uses TRBV29-1 and TRBJ1-2; tentatively, D is TRBD1 (6 bases). The CDR3 totals 14 residues. Germline V gene lookup returns CDR1 SQVTM and CDR2 ANQGSEA. V lost 6 bases and J lost 2, with 16 bases in between. CDR3 nucleotide sequence: TGCAGCGTAACAGGGTACTTAGACAACTATGGCTACACCTTC. Amino acid sequence: CSVTGYLDNYGYTF.

The chain employs TRBV6-2 or TRBV6-3 and TRBJ1-1; D remains ambiguous. This CDR3 spans 14 amino acids. The V and J ends lost 4 bases and 11 bases respectively, with 20 bases between them. The germline V gene has CDR1 MNHEY and CDR2 SVGEGT. CDR3 loop: CASSFSREGHSAFF. For the CDR3, the DNA is TGTGCCAGCAGTTTCTCTCGGGAGGGCCATTCGGCTTTCTTT.

The chain links TRBV5-1 to TRBJ1-1, with 8 positions matching TRBD1. V gave up 3 bases and J gave up 4 bases; unmatched junction bases: 8. The CDR3 sequence is 15 residues long. The germline gives CDR1 SGHRS, CDR2 YFSETQ. As DNA, the CDR3 is TGCGCCAGCAGCTACGGACAGGGAGGGGGCACTGAAGCTTTCTTT. Translating it yields CASSYGQGGGTEAFF.

This sequence joins TRBV7-9 and TRBJ1-2, with D tentatively TRBD1 (6 bases). Germline CDR1 and CDR2: SEHNR and FQNEAQ (reference sequence). V was shortened by 1 base and J by 7 bases, with 13 bases between the two germline ends. The CDR3 loop spans 14 amino acids. CDR3 sequence: CASSLGYREGGYTF. CDR3 in DNA: TGTGCCAGCAGCTTAGGGTACAGGGAAGGTGGCTACACCTTC.

The rearrangement uses TRBV23-1 and TRBJ2-3; TRBD2 might be the D (5 bases). TRBV23-1 is noted as an ORF with a role that remains uncertain. This CDR3 spans 15 amino acids. Trimming shortened V by 3 bases and J by 6 bases, and 16 bases separated the two germline ends. CDR3 residues: CASSQDGIHSDTQYF. As DNA, the CDR3 is TGCGCCAGCAGTCAGGACGGGATTCACAGCGATACGCAGTATTTT.

The chain couples TRBV30 to TRBJ2-7, with TRBD1 matching 7 bases. The CDR3 length is 14 residues. V shed 2 bases and J 5 bases; nucleotides not matched to a gene: 9. CDR1 and CDR2 from the germline V gene are GTSNPN and SVGIG (reference sequence). CDR3 sequence (DNA): TGTGCCTGGAGTACCGGGACAGAGACCCACGAGCAGTACTTC. It specifies CAWSTGTETHEQYF.

The chain recombines TRBV5-5 with TRBJ1-4; D may be TRBD1 (5 bases). In germline, CDR1 is SGHKS, CDR2 YYEKEE (reference sequence). V lost 3 bases, J lost 8 bases, and 14 bases lay in between. The CDR3 is 14 residues long. The CDR3 sequence is CASSSGHLEEKLFF. The CDR3 DNA reads TGTGCCAGCAGCTCCGGACATTTAGAGGAAAAACTGTTTTTT.

The CDR3, as DNA: TGTGCCAGCAGTTACGATCCCGGGGGTACTGAAGCTTTCTTT. Protein: CASSYDPGGTEAFF. The chain uses TRBV6-2 or TRBV6-3 and TRBJ1-1, with D possibly matching TRBD1 (5 bases). CDR3 length: 14 amino acids. Germline V gene data show CDR1 as MNHEY and CDR2 as SVGEGT. Trimming took 2 bases from V and 5 from J, leaving 12 bases between them.

The chain has TRBV2 and TRBJ2-4; 8 bases align to TRBD2. Germline CDR1 reads SNHLY; CDR2 reads FYNNEI. Losses at the gene ends were 6 bases for V and 5 bases for J; bases not matched to a gene: 12. This CDR3 has 16 residues. CDR3 DNA: TGTGCCAGCAGCACGAGACCGGGACTAGTGGAAAACATTCAGTACTTC. Protein: CASSTRPGLVENIQYF.

This chain connects TRBV11-2 to TRBJ1-2; tentative D call: TRBD1 (6 bases). CDR3 length: 15 residues. Per the germline V gene, CDR1 is SGHAT and CDR2 is FQNNGV. The germline V and J ends were trimmed by 5 bases and 0 bases, with 13 bases remaining between them. The CDR3 loop reads CASSLRQAPNYGYTF. CDR3 nucleotide sequence: TGTGCCAGCAGCCTTCGACAGGCCCCTAACTATGGCTACACCTTC.

The chain combines TRBV4-3 with TRBJ2-7; TRBD1 matches at 12 bases. There are 15 residues in the CDR3. Germline V gene lookup returns CDR1 LGHNA and CDR2 YSLEER. With V trimmed by 4 bases and J by 4 bases, 5 bases remained unmatched. The CDR3 loop reads CASSRGQGAGYEQYF. In DNA, the CDR3 is TGCGCCAGCAGCCGGGGACAGGGGGCTGGGTACGAGCAGTACTTC.

This clone was seen many times. The sample holds other DNA sequences that translate to the same CDR3. The rearrangement uses TRBV2 and TRBJ2-7; D uncertain. V was shortened by 4 bases and J by 0 bases, with 4 bases between the two germline ends. The CDR3 extends over 12 amino acids. Germline assignment: CDR1 SNHLY and CDR2 FYNNEI. For the CDR3, the DNA is TGTGCCAGCAGTGTGAGCTCCTACGAGCAGTACTTC. It translates to CASSVSSYEQYF.

The chain joins TRBV20-1 to TRBJ1-6; a possible D gene is TRBD1 (6 bases). V gave up 3 bases and J gave up 7 bases, with 10 bases separating them. The V gene's germline CDR1 is DFQATT and CDR2 SNEGSKA (reference sequence). This CDR3 region has 13 residues. Here the CDR3 DNA reads TGCAGTGCTAGTAGGGACATAAATTCACCCCTCCACTTT. Translating it yields CSASRDINSPLHF.

V is TRBV10-3 and J is TRBJ2-7; maybe TRBD1 (5 bases). Germline V lookup: CDR1 ENHRY, CDR2 SYGVKD. The V gene lost 0 bases and the J gene lost 3 bases, with 9 bases spanning the gap. This CDR3 contains 14 residues. This chain's CDR3 is CAISESSQGYEQYF. The CDR3 DNA reads as TGTGCCATCAGTGAGTCTTCCCAGGGCTACGAGCAGTACTTC.

The genes are TRBV7-2 and TRBJ2-7; possibly TRBD1 for D (6 bases). Trimming removed 1 base from V and 4 bases from J, with 14 bases in between. Germline loops: CDR1 SGHTA, CDR2 FQGNSA. This CDR3 has 15 amino acids. This chain's CDR3 is CASSLDQGKGYEQYF. The CDR3 bases are TGTGCCAGCAGCTTAGATCAGGGGAAGGGTTACGAGCAGTACTTC.

The V and J genes are TRBV6-5 and TRBJ1-2; 8 positions agree with TRBD1. The ends lost 6 bases at V and 4 bases at J; junction bases unmatched: 10. The germline V gene has CDR1 MNHEY and CDR2 SVGAGI. The CDR3 spans 15 residues. The CDR3 region is CASRRTGRQLYGYTF. CDR3 coding DNA: TGTGCCAGCAGACGGACAGGGCGACAGCTCTATGGCTACACCTTC.

This chain uses TRBV1 with TRBJ2-3; TRBD2, the table's D call, lacks a check against the DNA. TRBV1 is designated a pseudogene. The CDR3 extends over 13 amino acids. Here the CDR3 DNA reads TGCACAGCACCGGTGGCGGGGGCAGATACGCAGTATTTT. This codes for CTAPVAGADTQYF.

J is TRBJ1-1 and V is TRBV5-5, with 12 bases lining up with TRBD1. Germline-derived CDR1 and CDR2 are SGHKS and YYEKEE (reference sequence). CDR3 length: 16 amino acids. V was clipped by 4 bases and J by 8 bases; unmatched bases: 12. The chain's CDR3 is CASSLIPGQGAGEAFF. In nucleotides, the CDR3 is TGTGCCAGCAGCCTGATACCGGGACAGGGGGCGGGGGAAGCTTTCTTT.

The chain joins TRBV7-3 to TRBJ2-2; 8 bases agree with TRBD1. The CDR3 runs 15 residues. The germline CDR1 and CDR2 sequences are SGHTA and FQGTGA. V dropped 5 bases and J dropped 4; count of bases not matched to a gene: 6. CDR3 protein: CASSRQGSTTGELFF. The CDR3 DNA is TGTGCCAGCAGCCGACAGGGGTCGACCACCGGGGAGCTGTTTTTT.

This sequence joins TRBV9 and TRBJ2-3, with D possibly being TRBD1 (5 bases). V was cut by 2 bases and J by 3 bases, with 7 bases left in between. From germline, CDR1 is SGDLS and CDR2 YYNGEE. The CDR3 is 13 amino acids. The CDR3 DNA is TGTGCCAGCAGCGTTCAGGGAACAGATACGCAGTATTTT. Protein: CASSVQGTDTQYF.

This clone was observed a single time. The chain links TRBV3-1 (or the pseudogene TRBV3-2) to TRBJ2-7; 8 bases fit TRBD2. Germline V gives CDR1 LGHDT, CDR2 YNNKEL (reference sequence). The junction had 11 bases not matched to a gene; V was cut back by 4 bases and J by 6 bases. This CDR3 spans 15 amino acids. CDR3 region: CASSLLGRGAREQYF. Written as DNA, the CDR3 is TGTGCCAGCAGCCTCCTAGGGCGGGGGGCTCGCGAGCAGTACTTC.

The chain joins TRBV10-3 to TRBJ2-7, with a weak D call TRBD1 (6 bases). This CDR3 contains 13 residues. Germline V CDR1 and CDR2: ENHRY, SYGVKD. With 10 bases removed from V and 3 bases from J, the gap between germline ends came to 16 bases. The CDR3 spells CATRQETIYEQYF. As DNA, the CDR3 is TGTGCCACACGACAGGAGACAATCTACGAGCAGTACTTC.

The rearrangement links TRBV18 to TRBJ1-3, with 7 bases matching TRBD1. Trimming cost V 3 bases and J 3 bases; bases outside gene matches: 2. The germline gives CDR1 KGHSH, CDR2 LQKENI. This CDR3 region has 14 residues. CDR3 amino acids: CASSPTGIGNTIYF. In DNA form, the CDR3 reads TGTGCCAGCTCACCGACAGGGATTGGAAACACCATATATTTT.

This clone was counted a few times. The rearrangement links TRBV12-3 or TRBV12-4 to TRBJ2-7, with D perhaps TRBD1 (5 bases). The CDR3 runs 11 residues. Trimming stripped 2 bases from V and 9 bases from J, with 8 bases between. As DNA, the CDR3 is TGTGCCAGCAGTTTAAGGGGTGGGCAGTACTTC. This encodes CASSLRGGQYF.